This T cell receptor beta chain was observed in a study of cytomegalovirus exposure and HLA in healthy donors. General study results and limits: Some V segments, including TRBV6-2 and TRBV6-3, were excluded as indistinguishable. CMV antigen specificity of three CMV-associated chains was confirmed in vitro.

The CDR3 loop spans 12 amino acids. Trimming left V 5 bases short and J 5 bases short, with 6 bases between. Looked up from germline, CDR1 is SEHNR and CDR2 is FQNEAQ (reference sequence). As regards this clone: Its target is unknown.

The PCR ran on 60 Vbeta and 13 Jbeta primers. Libraries were prepared by immunoSEQ multiplex PCR; TCRdb keeps only in-frame clonotypes and omits some of them. The sample shows about 200,000 clones, around four fifths of them seen only once. This TCR was sampled from a boy aged 2 to 10 in good health and CMV-seronegative. The sample comprised PBMCs. The chain couples TRBV7-9 to TRBJ2-2; D possibly corresponds to TRBD1 (6 bases). The CDR3 region is CASSQGTGELFF. CDR3 nucleotides: TGTGCCAGCAGCCAGGGGACCGGGGAGCTGTTTTTT.